This T cell receptor (beta chain) comes out of a study of cytomegalovirus exposure and HLA in healthy donors. General study points: Common viral pathogens (according to a later analysis) appeared linked to several of the most significant clusters.

PCR employed 60 Vbeta and 13 Jbeta primers. TCRdb's copy holds only in-frame clones and misses some; the assay was immunoSEQ multiplex PCR. The sample records around 63,000 clones, roughly three quarters being singletons. Turning to this clone: What it binds is unknown.

Material for sequencing was PBMCs. The receptor was isolated from a young woman in good health and CMV-seronegative.

CDR3 sequence: CASSDWQTKANYGYTF. CDR3 nucleotides: TGTGCCAGCAGCGACTGGCAGACGAAAGCTAACTATGGCTACACCTTC. The chain recombines TRBV6-6 with TRBJ1-2; D gene ambiguous. CDR1 MNHNY and CDR2 SVGAGI come from the germline V gene (reference sequence). The V end was cut by 6 bases, the J end by 0 bases, with 17 bases between. This CDR3 has 16 amino acids.